These 4 T cell receptor beta chains originate from one sample sequenced in a study of CD4 T cells in relation to SARS-CoV-2 and coronaviruses. Assay: immunoSEQ multiplex PCR; the TCRdb copy retains only in-frame clones and omits some. The repertoire has more than 15,000 clones, roughly 71% of them found once; the top ten carry approximately 30%. These receptors have no identified antigens. CD4+ T cells from unexposed donors were obtained before the COVID-19 pandemic (2011-2018). Isolation of CD4+ T cells took place after 10 days in culture. Sample: CD4+ T cells from PBMCs, cultured in vitro. The receptors come from a human donor in good health.

This clone occurred a few times. The CDR3 DNA reads TGTGCCAGCAGTGAGCGGGCAGACCTAGTTGAGCAGTACTTC. Amino acids: CASSERADLVEQYF. The V call is TRBV2, the J call TRBJ2-7; a possible D gene is TRBD2 (5 bases). Germline assignment: CDR1 SNHLY and CDR2 FYNNEI. Trimming took 3 bases from V and 7 from J, leaving 16 bases between them. The CDR3 is 14 residues long. The entire variable domain, with the rest obtained from reference TRBV2 and TRBJ2-7, is as follows: EPEVTQTPSHQVTQMGQEVILRCVPISNHLYFYWYRQILGQKVEFLVSFYNNEISEKSEIFDDQFSVERPDGSNFTLKIRSTKLEDSAMYFCASSERADLVEQYFGPGTRLTVT.

This rearrangement joins TRBV7-6 to TRBJ2-6; D gene ambiguous. This CDR3 is built from 16 residues. Trimming removed 5 bases from V and 1 base from J, with 12 bases in between. Germline-derived CDR1 and CDR2 are SGHVS and FNYEAQ. CDR3 region: CASSPLLPSGANVLTF. The DNA of the CDR3 is TGTGCCAGCAGCCCTCTATTACCTTCTGGGGCCAACGTCCTGACTTTC.

The genes are TRBV4-1 and TRBJ1-1, with a tentative D call TRBD1 (6 bases). Trimming took 0 bases from V and 4 from J, leaving 12 bases between them. Germline-derived CDR1 and CDR2 are MGHRA and YSYEKL. The CDR3 has 15 residues. The CDR3 DNA reads as TGCGCCAGCAGCCAAGAACCAGGGGAGCGCACTGAAGCTTTCTTT. Its translation is CASSQEPGERTEAFF.

The chain uses TRBV30 and TRBJ2-2; TRBD1 agrees at 8 bases. Per the germline V gene, CDR1 is GTSNPN and CDR2 is SVGIG (reference sequence). This CDR3 region has 16 residues. Losses at the gene ends were 1 base for V and 3 bases for J; bases not matched to a gene: 7. CDR3 in amino acids: CAWSDPGQGDTGELFF. The CDR3 bases are TGTGCCTGGAGTGACCCAGGACAGGGTGACACCGGGGAGCTGTTTTTT.